The 16 T cell receptor beta chains presented below share a single source sample, sequenced in a study of T cells in Graves' hyperthyroidism and ophthalmopathy. Amplified TCR beta CDR3 regions came from RNA transcripts. When the TCR CDR3 underwent first-round RT-PCR, the HTBI primer set was used. TCRdb fed the multiplex PCR reads into MiXCR, producing one record per CDR3 protein. The profile shows around 690,000 distinct CDR3 sequences, roughly 17% of them singletons. Sequencing was performed on blood. The receptors were gathered from a man aged 50 or older with Graves' hyperthyroidism.

Many counts were recorded for this clonotype. The chain is built from TRBV19 and TRBJ2-1; 9 positions match TRBD1. Germline CDR1 and CDR2: LNHDA and SQIVND (reference sequence). Unmatched junction bases numbered 12, after V lost 3 bases and J lost 3 bases. The CDR3 spans 18 residues. The CDR3 region is CASSMEGLGTGIYNEQFF. Here the CDR3 DNA reads TGTGCCAGTAGTATGGAAGGCTTGGGGACAGGGATCTACAATGAGCAGTTCTTC.

This clonotype turned up a few times. The J gene is TRBJ1-1, the V gene TRBV25-1, with 10 positions matching TRBD1. The CDR3 runs 16 residues. The germline gives CDR1 MGHDK, CDR2 SYGVNS. V dropped 4 bases and J dropped 4; count of bases not matched to a gene: 9. The CDR3 coding sequence is TGTGCCAGCAGTGCCTTGGAGGGACAGGGGTTCACTGAAGCTTTCTTT. It is translated as CASSALEGQGFTEAFF.

This clonotype was seen only a few times. V and J are TRBV10-2 and TRBJ1-5; D is possibly TRBD1 (6 bases). The CDR3 is made up of 14 amino acids. Germline values: CDR1 WSHSY, CDR2 SAAADI. Trimming pared 5 bases from V and 4 bases from J, leaving 12 bases between. CDR3: CASSRSQGNQPQHF. In DNA form, the CDR3 reads TGCGCCAGCAGTCGTTCACAGGGTAATCAGCCCCAGCATTTT.

V usage is TRBV18 and J usage is TRBJ1-1; D is possibly TRBD1 (5 bases). The CDR3 consists of 15 residues. The germline V gene has CDR1 KGHSH and CDR2 LQKENI. V was cut by 1 base and J by 4 bases, with 13 bases left in between. The CDR3 DNA follows: TGTGCCAGCTCACCACAGGAGGGGCGAGGCACTGAAGCTTTCTTT. Translated: CASSPQEGRGTEAFF.

This clonotype came up many times. The rearrangement joins TRBV19 to TRBJ2-1, with 8 bases aligning to TRBD2. Trimming cost V 4 bases and J 6 bases; bases outside gene matches: 5. This CDR3 has 14 amino acids. Germline CDR1 reads LNHDA; CDR2 reads SQIVND (reference sequence). CDR3 nucleotide sequence: TGTGCCAGTAGTAAGCTAGCGGGTCGCAATGAGCAGTTCTTC. Protein sequence: CASSKLAGRNEQFF.

The chain uses TRBV4-3 and TRBJ2-5; D unclear. The CDR3 sequence is 14 residues long. Deletions cut 0 bases from V and 1 base from J, with 6 bases between. Germline V lookup: CDR1 LGHNA, CDR2 YSLEER. The CDR3, as DNA: TGCGCCAGCAGCCAAGATCTAGGCCAAGAGACCCAGTACTTC. As protein: CASSQDLGQETQYF.

The rearrangement uses TRBV5-1 and TRBJ1-3; the D is unclear. The V end lost 5 bases, the J end lost 4 bases, and 19 bases lay between the germline ends. This CDR3 is built from 16 residues. Germline lookup yields CDR1 SGHRS and CDR2 YFSETQ. CDR3 region: CASRHGRPEGGNTIYF. CDR3 DNA sequence: TGCGCCAGCAGACATGGACGACCCGAGGGAGGAAACACCATATATTTT.

This clonotype has just one count. As the CDR3 is not closed by the conserved phenylalanine or tryptophan, this likely results from a read error. The chain uses TRBV6-1 and TRBJ1-1, with D uncertain. The germline V gene encodes CDR1 MNHNS and CDR2 SASEGT. This CDR3 spans 14 amino acids. V was shortened by 2 bases and J by 2 bases, with 9 bases between the two germline ends. In nucleotides, the CDR3 is TGTGCCAGCAGTGAACCGGGTAGCAACACTGAAGCTTTCTCT. Translated: CASSEPGSNTEAFS.

Many counts were recorded for this clonotype. The V gene is TRBV27, the J gene TRBJ1-2, with D unresolved. With 6 bases removed from V and 8 bases from J, the gap between germline ends came to 16 bases. This CDR3 region has 13 residues. CDR1 is MNHEY and CDR2 is SMNVEV in the germline V gene (reference sequence). CDR3 protein: CASRRTAVEGYTF. As DNA, the CDR3 is TGTGCCAGCAGGAGGACGGCGGTTGAGGGCTACACCTTC.

This clonotype was recorded many times. The J gene is TRBJ2-1, the V gene TRBV7-8, with 9 nucleotides matching TRBD1. The CDR3 loop spans 20 amino acids. In germline, CDR1 is SGHVS, CDR2 FQNEAQ. With 0 bases clipped from V and 3 bases from J, the junction kept 15 bases outside the gene matches. DNA of the CDR3: TGTGCCAGCAGCTTAGCCTACTCGGGACAGGGTACAAACTACTACAATGAGCAGTTCTTC. Translation: CASSLAYSGQGTNYYNEQFF.

For the CDR3, the DNA is TGTGCCTGGAGTGTATGGCCTCGCGGGAGGGGCCACGAGCAGTACTTC. Amino acids: CAWSVWPRGRGHEQYF. The chain has TRBV30 and TRBJ2-7, with TRBD2 identical over 9 bases. CDR3 size: 16 residues. The junction had 11 bases not matched to a gene; V was cut back by 0 bases and J by 5 bases. CDR1 is GTSNPN and CDR2 is SVGIG in the germline V gene (reference sequence).

This clonotype was picked up one time. V and J are TRBV7-9 and TRBJ1-5; the D is unclear. V lost 5 bases and J lost 6, with 11 bases in between. The CDR3 spans 13 residues. CDR1 and CDR2 (germline): SEHNR, FQNEAQ (reference sequence). This CDR3 is CASSHSVAQPQHF. The CDR3 nucleotides read TGTGCCAGCAGCCATTCGGTAGCTCAGCCCCAGCATTTT.

This clonotype was counted many times. The V gene is TRBV14, the J gene TRBJ2-5; D call uncertain. The CDR3 sequence is 10 residues long. Germline assignment: CDR1 SGHDN and CDR2 FVKESK. V dropped 3 bases and J dropped 6 bases, with 2 bases sitting between them. The DNA for the CDR3 is TGTGCCAGCAGCCAGCAGACCCAGTACTTC. It codes for CASSQQTQYF.

The chain couples TRBV28 to TRBJ2-7, with 7 bases aligning to TRBD2. The CDR3 covers 13 residues. Germline V lookup: CDR1 MDHEN, CDR2 SYDVKM. Losses at the gene ends were 6 bases for V and 7 bases for J; bases not matched to a gene: 9. CDR3 sequence reads: CASREAGRWEQYF. DNA for the CDR3: TGTGCCAGCAGGGAAGCGGGGCGCTGGGAGCAGTACTTC. The full variable domain, rest sourced from reference TRBV28 and TRBJ2-7, is DVKVTQSSRYLVKRTGEKVFLECVQDMDHENMFWYRQDPGLGLRLIYFSYDVKMKEKGDIPEGYSVSREKKERFSLILESASTNQTSMYLCASREAGRWEQYFGPGTRLTVT.

Turning to this clonotype: A much larger clone lies one base from this, so it may be a read error. The chain joins TRBV27 to TRBJ2-7, with D hard to call. Germline assignment: CDR1 MNHEY and CDR2 SMNVEV (reference sequence). Trimming stripped 0 bases from V and 3 bases from J, with 6 bases between. The CDR3 loop spans 13 amino acids. The CDR3 loop reads CASSLSVDYEQYF. In nucleotides, the CDR3 is TGTGCCAGCAGTTTATCGGTGGACTACGAGCAGTACTTC.

This clonotype was picked up many times. This chain connects TRBV9 to TRBJ2-7; 7 bases line up with TRBD1. The V segment lost 5 bases and the J segment 2 bases; nucleotides outside the gene matches: 7. The CDR3 consists of 14 residues. Germline lookup yields CDR1 SGDLS and CDR2 YYNGEE. The chain's CDR3 is CASSPRTGTYEQYF. Here the CDR3 DNA reads TGTGCCAGCAGTCCCCGGACAGGCACCTACGAGCAGTACTTC.